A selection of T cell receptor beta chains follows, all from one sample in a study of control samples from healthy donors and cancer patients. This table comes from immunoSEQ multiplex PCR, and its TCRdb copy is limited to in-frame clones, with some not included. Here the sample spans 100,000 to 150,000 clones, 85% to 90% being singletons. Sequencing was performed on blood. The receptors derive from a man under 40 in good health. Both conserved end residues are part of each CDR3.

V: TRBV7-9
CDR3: CASSPSTTEAFF

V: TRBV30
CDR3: CAWTHGQVYGYTF

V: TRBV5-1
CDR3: CASSPGHAIPYEQYF

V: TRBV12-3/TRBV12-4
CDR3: CASTRQGYTEAFF

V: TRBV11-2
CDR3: CASSLTDVRNEQFF

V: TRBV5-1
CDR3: CASSVTQGFLNTGELFF

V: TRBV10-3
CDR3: CAISDVGNSPLHF

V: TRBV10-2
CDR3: CASQVSSETEAFF

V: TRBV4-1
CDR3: CASSQDPIVLFSYNEQFF

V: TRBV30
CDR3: CAWSDPPQPQHF

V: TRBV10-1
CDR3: CASSLALNTEAFF

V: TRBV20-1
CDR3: CSASGRTGMYSPLHF

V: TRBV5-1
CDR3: CASSVRGAGNEKLFF

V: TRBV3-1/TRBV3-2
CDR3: CASSQADSRYEQYF

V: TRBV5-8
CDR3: CASSWQGARSGANVLTF

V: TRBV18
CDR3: CASSLLAGADGGEQFF

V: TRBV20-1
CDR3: CSASEGNMGATYGYTF

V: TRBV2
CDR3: CASSKGIAGELFF

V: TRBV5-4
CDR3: CASSLAGEGRNTEAFF

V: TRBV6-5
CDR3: CASSYSTGGVTEAFF

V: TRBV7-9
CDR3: CASSLFRGRDRNTEAFF

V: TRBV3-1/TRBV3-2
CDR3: CASSHRSGSSNEKLFF

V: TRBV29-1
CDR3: CSVVLGTGEAFF

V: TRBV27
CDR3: CASSFGDRTYEQYF

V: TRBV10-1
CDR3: CASSEYNGAEAFF

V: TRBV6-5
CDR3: CASRGRNEAFF

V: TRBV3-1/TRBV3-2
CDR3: CASSPAGGGNTEAFF

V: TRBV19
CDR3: CASSIVPGTYEQYF

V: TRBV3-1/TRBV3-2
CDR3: CASSLGQANTEAFF

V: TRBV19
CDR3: CASSLDRAGYTF

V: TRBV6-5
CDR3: CASSRAGESNEQFF

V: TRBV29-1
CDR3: CSVQAGVVNEQFF

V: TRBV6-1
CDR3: CASSDWVKRANNQPQHF

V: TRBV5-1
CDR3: CASSGTLGGYTF

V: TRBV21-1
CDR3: CASNPDRGLNIQYF

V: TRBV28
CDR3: CASSLGRTNQPQHF

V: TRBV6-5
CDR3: CASSQRGNTEAFF

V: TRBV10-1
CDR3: CASSDGGDVRETQYF

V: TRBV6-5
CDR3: CASSYRDRGNYGYTF

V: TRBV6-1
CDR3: CASSENQGGYTF

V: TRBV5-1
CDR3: CASSPSSGANVLTF

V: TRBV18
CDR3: CASSQDRGVNTEAFF

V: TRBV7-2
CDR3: CAGDPGQLGAHYGYTF

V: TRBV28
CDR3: CASGVSGGLTDTQYF

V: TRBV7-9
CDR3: CASSLRNYEANYGYTF

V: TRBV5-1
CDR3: CASSSLGLKTAGELFF

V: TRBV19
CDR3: CASRGTGNNEKLFF

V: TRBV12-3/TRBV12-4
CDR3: CASRAGGIEKLFF

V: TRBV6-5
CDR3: CATTPGTGLYNEQFF

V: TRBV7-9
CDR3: CASSPPGLAKGTDTQYF

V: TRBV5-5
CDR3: CASSLGGSNQPQHF

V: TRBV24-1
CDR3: CATSDPGQGGETQYF

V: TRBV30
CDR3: CAWSSQGPRNSPLHF

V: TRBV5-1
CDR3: CASSLSVGRAGANVLTF

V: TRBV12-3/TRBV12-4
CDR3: CASSVADSKAFF

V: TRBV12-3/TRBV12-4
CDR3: CASSRGAYEQYF

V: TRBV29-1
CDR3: CSGGGYTSEQFF